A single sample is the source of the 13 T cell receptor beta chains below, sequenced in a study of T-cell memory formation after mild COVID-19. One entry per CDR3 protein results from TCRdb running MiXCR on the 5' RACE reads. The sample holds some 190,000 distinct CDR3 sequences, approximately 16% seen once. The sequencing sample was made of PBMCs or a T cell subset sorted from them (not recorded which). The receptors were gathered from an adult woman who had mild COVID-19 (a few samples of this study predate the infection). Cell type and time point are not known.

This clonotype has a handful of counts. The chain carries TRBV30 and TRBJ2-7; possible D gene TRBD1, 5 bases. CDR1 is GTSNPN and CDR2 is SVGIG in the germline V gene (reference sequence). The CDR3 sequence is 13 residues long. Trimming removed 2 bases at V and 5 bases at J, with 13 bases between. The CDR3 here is CAWSIGYRNEQYF. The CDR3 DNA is TGTGCCTGGAGTATAGGGTACAGGAACGAGCAGTACTTC.

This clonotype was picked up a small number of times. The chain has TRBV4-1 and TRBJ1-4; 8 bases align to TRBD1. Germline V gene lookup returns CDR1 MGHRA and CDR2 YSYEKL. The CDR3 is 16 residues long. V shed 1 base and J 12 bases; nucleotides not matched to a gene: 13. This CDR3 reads CASSQAPTGGLLELFF. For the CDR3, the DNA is TGCGCCAGCAGCCAAGCCCCCACAGGGGGACTTTTGGAACTGTTTTTT.

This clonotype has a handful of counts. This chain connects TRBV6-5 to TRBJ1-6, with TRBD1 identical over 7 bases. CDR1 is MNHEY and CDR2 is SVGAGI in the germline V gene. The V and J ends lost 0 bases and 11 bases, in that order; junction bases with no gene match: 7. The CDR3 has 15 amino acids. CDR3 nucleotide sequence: TGTGCCAGCAGTTACTCGCAACAGGGGAGTGCACCCCTCCACTTT. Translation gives CASSYSQQGSAPLHF.

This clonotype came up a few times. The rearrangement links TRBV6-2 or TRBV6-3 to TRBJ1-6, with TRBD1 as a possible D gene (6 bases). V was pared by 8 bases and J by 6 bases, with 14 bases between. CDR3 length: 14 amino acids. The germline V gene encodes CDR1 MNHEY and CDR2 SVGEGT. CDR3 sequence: CASDTGTSNSPLHF. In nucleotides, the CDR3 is TGTGCCAGCGATACCGGGACAAGTAATTCACCCCTCCACTTT.

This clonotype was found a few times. The CDR3 region has the DNA TGCAGCGTTGAACAGTATGGCTACACCTTC. Translated: CSVEQYGYTF. The chain carries TRBV29-1 and TRBJ1-2; D gene ambiguous. This CDR3 is 10 amino acids long. Trimming pared 2 bases from V and 5 bases from J, leaving 3 bases between. Germline V CDR1 and CDR2: SQVTM, ANQGSEA.

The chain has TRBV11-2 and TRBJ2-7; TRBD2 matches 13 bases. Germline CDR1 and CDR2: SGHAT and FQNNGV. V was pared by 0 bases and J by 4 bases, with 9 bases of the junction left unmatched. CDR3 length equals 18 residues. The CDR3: CASSLDDPGLAGVYEQYF. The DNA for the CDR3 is TGTGCCAGCAGCTTAGATGACCCCGGACTAGCGGGAGTATACGAGCAGTACTTC. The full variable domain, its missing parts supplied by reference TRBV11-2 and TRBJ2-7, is EAGVAQSPRYKIIEKRQSVAFWCNPISGHATLYWYQQILGQGPKLLIQFQNNGVVDDSQLPKDRFSAERLKGVDSTLKIQPAKLEDSAVYLCASSLDDPGLAGVYEQYFGPGTRLTVT.

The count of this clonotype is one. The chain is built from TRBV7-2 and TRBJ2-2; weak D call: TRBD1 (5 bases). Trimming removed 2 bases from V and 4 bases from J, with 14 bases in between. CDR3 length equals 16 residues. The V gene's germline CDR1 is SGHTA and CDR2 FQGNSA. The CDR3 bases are TGTGCCAGCAGCTTACAAACCCAGGGTCGCACCGGGGAGCTGTTTTTT. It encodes CASSLQTQGRTGELFF. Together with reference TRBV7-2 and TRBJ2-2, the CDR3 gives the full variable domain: GAGVSQSPSNKVTEKGKDVELRCDPISGHTALYWYRQSLGQGLEFLIYFQGNSAPDKSGLPSDRFSAERTGGSVSTLTIQRTQQEDSAVYLCASSLQTQGRTGELFFGEGSRLTVL.

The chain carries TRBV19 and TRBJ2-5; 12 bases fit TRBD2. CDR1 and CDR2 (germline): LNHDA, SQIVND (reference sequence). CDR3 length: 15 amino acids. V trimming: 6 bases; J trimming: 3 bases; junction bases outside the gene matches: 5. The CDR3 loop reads CASSHRLAGEETQYF. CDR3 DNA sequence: TGTGCCAGTAGCCACAGACTAGCGGGGGAAGAGACCCAGTACTTC. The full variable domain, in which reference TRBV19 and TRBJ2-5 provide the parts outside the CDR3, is DGGITQSPKYLFRKEGQNVTLSCEQNLNHDAMYWYRQDPGQGLRLIYYSQIVNDFQKGDIAEGYSVSREKKESFPLTVTSAQKNPTAFYLCASSHRLAGEETQYFGPGTRLLVL.

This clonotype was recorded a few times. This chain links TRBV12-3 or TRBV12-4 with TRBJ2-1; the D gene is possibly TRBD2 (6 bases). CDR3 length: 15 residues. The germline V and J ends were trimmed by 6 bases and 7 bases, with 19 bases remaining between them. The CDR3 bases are TGTGCCAGCAGCTCTAGACTAGGTGTCCGTAATGAGCAGTTCTTC. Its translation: CASSSRLGVRNEQFF.

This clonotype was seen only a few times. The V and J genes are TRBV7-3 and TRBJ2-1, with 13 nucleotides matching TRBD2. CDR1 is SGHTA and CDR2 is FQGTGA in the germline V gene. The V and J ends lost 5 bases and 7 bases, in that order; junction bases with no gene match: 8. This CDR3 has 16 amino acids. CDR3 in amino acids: CASSHLTSGGANEQFF. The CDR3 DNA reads TGTGCCAGCAGCCACCTTACTAGCGGGGGGGCGAATGAGCAGTTCTTC.

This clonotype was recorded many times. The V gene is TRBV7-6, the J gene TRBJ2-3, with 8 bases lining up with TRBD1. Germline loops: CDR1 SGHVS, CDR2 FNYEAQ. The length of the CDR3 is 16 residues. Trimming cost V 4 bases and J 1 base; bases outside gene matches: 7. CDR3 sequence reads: CASSSRGDRRTDTQYF. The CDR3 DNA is TGTGCCAGCAGCTCCAGAGGGGACAGGCGCACAGATACGCAGTATTTT.

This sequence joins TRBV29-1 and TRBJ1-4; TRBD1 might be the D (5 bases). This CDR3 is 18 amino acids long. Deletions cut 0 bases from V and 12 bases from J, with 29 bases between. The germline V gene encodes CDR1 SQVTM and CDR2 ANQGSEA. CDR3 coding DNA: TGCAGCGTTGAAGATCGGCAAAACCACTGGGACGCCCATGGGGAACTGTTTTTT. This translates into CSVEDRQNHWDAHGELFF.

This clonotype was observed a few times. The CDR3 here is CASTARARVSPLHF. CDR3 DNA sequence: TGTGCCAGTACCGCCCGGGCCCGTGTCTCACCCCTCCACTTT. The J gene is TRBJ1-6, the V gene TRBV5-6; D is unresolved. CDR3 length: 14 residues. V lost 8 bases and J lost 10, with 19 bases in between. Germline CDR1 reads SGHDT; CDR2 reads YYEEEE.